The T cell receptor (beta chain) described here comes from a study of blood T cell repertoires in COVID-19. Study-level background: From the United States, Italy and Spain came samples of acute and convalescent COVID-19. T cells, B-cell-depleted T cells, or PBMCs provided the cDNA or gDNA that served as material.

Original processing notes: Amplifying reference gene primers gave estimates of nucleated cell counts. The data were produced by immunoSEQ multiplex PCR, yet TCRdb's version contains in-frame clones alone and is incomplete. V, J and clone size are those of that table, while D and trimming were read from the DNA. The sample gives 50,000 or so clones, 81% of which show up once; roughly 5.7% is in the top ten. Germline-derived CDR1 and CDR2 are PRHDT and FYEKMQ (reference sequence). Unmatched junction bases numbered 4, after V lost 5 bases and J lost 5 bases. This CDR3 is 15 amino acids long. This chain links TRBV13 with TRBJ2-1; 12 bases agree with TRBD2. The material sequenced was peripheral blood. The clonotype originates from a woman in her sixties with acute or convalescent COVID-19. CDR3 protein: CASSPTSGRNNEQFF. The CDR3 nucleotides read TGTGCCAGCAGCCCAACTAGCGGGAGGAACAATGAGCAGTTCTTC.